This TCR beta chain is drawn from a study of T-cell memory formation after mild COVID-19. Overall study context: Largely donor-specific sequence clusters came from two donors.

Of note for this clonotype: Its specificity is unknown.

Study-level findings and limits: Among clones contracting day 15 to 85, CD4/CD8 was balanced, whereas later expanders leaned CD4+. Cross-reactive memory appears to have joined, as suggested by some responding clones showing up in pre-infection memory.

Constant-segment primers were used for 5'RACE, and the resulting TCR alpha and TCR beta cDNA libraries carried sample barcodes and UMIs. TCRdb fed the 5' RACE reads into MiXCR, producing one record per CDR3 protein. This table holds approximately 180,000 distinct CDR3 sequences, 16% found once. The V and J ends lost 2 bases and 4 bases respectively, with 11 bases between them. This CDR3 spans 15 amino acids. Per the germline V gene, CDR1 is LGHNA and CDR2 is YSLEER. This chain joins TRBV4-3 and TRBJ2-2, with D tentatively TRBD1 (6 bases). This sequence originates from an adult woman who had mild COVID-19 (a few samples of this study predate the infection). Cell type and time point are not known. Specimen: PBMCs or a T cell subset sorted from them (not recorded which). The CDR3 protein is CASSQWTDSTGELFF. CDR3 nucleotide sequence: TGCGCCAGCAGCCAATGGACAGACAGCACCGGGGAGCTGTTTTTT.